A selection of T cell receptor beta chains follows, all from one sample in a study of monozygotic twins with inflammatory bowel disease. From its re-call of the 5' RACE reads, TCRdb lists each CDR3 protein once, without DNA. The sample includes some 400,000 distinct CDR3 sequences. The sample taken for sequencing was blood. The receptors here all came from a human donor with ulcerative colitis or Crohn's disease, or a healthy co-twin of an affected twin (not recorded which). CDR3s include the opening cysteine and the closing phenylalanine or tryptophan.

CASSLLTAGGSYNEQFF	TRBV7-9	TRBJ2-1
CASSLGTLQETQYF	TRBV5-1	TRBJ2-5
CASSDGDYEQYF	TRBV6-1	TRBJ2-7
CASRPTGAEKALHF	TRBV12-3/TRBV12-4	TRBJ1-6
CAISFTGNEQFF	TRBV10-3	TRBJ2-1
CASGVAYNEQFF	TRBV11-1	TRBJ2-1
CASSRIPGQFNQPQHF	TRBV12-1	TRBJ1-5
CASSIDSGETQYF	TRBV5-4	TRBJ2-5
CASSPPSTALEKLFF	TRBV18	TRBJ1-4
CASSLTRGPSQGYGYTF	TRBV7-9	TRBJ1-2
CSARPTGQGVSYNSPLHF	TRBV20-1	TRBJ1-6
CASSPPTGLSYEQYF	TRBV7-2	TRBJ2-7
CASSPPGDRFVNEQFF	TRBV18	TRBJ2-1
CASSLGGGPYNEQFF	TRBV5-1	TRBJ2-1
CASSLEIRRTQETQYF	TRBV7-2	TRBJ2-5
CASSFGSSSYEQYF	TRBV11-2	TRBJ2-7
CASSLEGSEAFF	TRBV7-9	TRBJ1-1
CASSLGRTGSYGYTF	TRBV5-1	TRBJ1-2
CASTLERGGGNEQFF	TRBV12-3/TRBV12-4	TRBJ2-1
CASSSPRGAGADTQYF	TRBV7-6	TRBJ2-3